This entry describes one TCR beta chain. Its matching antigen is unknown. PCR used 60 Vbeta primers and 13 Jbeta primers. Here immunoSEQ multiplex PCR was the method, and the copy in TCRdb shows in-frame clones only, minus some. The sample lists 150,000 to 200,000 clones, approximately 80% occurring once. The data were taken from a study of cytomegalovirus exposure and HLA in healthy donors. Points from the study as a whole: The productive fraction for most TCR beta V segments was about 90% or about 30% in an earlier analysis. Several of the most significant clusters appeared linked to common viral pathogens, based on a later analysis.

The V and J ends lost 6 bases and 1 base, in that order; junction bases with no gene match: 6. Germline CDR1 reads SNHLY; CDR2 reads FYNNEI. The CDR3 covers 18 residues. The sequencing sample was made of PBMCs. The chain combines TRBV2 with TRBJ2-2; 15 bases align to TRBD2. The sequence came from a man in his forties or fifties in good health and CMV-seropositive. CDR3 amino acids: CASRGTSGRPQNTGELFF. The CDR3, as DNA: TGTGCCAGCAGAGGGACTAGCGGGAGGCCCCAGAACACCGGGGAGCTGTTTTTT.